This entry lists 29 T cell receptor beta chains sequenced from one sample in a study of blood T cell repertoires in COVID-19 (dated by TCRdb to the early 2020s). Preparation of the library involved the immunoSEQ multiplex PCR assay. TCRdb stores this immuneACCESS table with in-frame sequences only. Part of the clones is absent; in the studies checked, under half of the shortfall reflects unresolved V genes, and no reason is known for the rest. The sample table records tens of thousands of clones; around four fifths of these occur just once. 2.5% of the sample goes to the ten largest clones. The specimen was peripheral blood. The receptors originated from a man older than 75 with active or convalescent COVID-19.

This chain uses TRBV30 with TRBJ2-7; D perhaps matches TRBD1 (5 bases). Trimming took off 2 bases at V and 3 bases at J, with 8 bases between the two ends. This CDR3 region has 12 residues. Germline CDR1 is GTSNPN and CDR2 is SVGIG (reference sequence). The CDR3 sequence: CAWSRQYYEQYF. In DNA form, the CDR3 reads TGTGCCTGGAGTCGACAGTACTACGAGCAGTACTTC.

The CDR3 is CASSLLAERGTYEQYF. As DNA, the CDR3 is TGTGCCAGCAGCTTATTAGCTGAGCGGGGAACCTACGAGCAGTACTTC. This chain uses TRBV11-2 with TRBJ2-7; 7 bases map to TRBD2. This CDR3 is 16 amino acids long. CDR1 is SGHAT and CDR2 is FQNNGV in the germline V gene. The V gene end was trimmed by 2 bases and the J gene end by 2 bases; junction bases not matched to a gene: 9.

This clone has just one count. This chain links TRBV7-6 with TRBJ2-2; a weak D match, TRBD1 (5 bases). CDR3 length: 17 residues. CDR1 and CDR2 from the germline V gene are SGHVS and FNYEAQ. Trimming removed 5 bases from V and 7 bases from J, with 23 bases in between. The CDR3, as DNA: TGTGCCAGCAGCCCAAGCCCAGTAATAGGGGCTGGCGGGGAGCTGTTTTTT. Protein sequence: CASSPSPVIGAGGELFF.

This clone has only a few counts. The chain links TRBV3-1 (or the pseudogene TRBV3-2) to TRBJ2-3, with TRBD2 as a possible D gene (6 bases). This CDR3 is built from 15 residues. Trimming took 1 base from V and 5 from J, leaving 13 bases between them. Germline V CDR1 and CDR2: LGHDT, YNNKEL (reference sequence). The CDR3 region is CASSQAGAAGDTQYF. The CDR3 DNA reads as TGTGCCAGCAGCCAAGCGGGAGCAGCGGGAGATACGCAGTATTTT.

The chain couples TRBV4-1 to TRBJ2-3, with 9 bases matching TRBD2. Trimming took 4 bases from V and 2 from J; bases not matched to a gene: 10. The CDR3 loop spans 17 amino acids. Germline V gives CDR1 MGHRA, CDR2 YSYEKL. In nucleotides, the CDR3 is TGCGCCAGCAGCCCGATTCCGACTAGCGGACTCACAGATACGCAGTATTTT. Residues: CASSPIPTSGLTDTQYF.

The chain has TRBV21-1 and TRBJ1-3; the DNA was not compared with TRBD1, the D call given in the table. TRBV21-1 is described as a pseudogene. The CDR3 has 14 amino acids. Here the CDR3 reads CASSKGTHGNTIYF. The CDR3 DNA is TGTGCCAGCAGCAAAGGGACACACGGAAACACCATATATTTT.

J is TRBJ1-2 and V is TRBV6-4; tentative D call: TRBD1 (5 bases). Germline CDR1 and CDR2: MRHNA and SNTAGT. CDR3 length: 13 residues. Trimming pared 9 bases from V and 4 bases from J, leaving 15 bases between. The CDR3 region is CARIEQGGYGYTF. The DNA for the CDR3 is TGTGCCAGGATAGAGCAGGGCGGCTATGGCTACACCTTC.

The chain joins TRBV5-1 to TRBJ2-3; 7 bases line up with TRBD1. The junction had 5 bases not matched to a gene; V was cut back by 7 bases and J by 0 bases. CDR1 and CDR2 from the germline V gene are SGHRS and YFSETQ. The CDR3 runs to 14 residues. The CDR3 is CASGGQSSTDTQYF. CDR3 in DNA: TGCGCCAGCGGGGGACAGAGTAGCACAGATACGCAGTATTTT.

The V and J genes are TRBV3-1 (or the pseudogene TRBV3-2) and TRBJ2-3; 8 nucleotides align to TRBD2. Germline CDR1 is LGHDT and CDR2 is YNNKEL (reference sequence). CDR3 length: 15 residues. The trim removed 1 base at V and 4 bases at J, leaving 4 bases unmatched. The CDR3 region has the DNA TGTGCCAGCAGCCAAGTTCGGGGGGGCGCAGATACGCAGTATTTT. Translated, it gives CASSQVRGGADTQYF.

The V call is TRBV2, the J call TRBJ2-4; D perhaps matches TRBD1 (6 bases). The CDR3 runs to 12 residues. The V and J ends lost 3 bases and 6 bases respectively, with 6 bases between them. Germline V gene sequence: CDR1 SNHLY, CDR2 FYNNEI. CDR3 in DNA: TGTGCCAGCAGTGACAGGGGAAACATTCAGTACTTC. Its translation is CASSDRGNIQYF.

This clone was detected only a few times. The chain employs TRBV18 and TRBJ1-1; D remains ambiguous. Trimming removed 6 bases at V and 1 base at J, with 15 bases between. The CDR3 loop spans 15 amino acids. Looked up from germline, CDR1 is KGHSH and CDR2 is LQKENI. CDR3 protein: CASSGFGLRNTEAFF. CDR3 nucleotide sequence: TGTGCCAGCTCCGGGTTCGGCCTAAGGAACACTGAAGCTTTCTTT.

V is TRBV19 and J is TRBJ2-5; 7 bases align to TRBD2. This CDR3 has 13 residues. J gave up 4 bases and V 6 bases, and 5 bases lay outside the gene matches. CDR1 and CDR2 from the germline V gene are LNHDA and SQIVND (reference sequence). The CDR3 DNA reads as TGTGCCAGTAGCGAAGGGACTATAGAGACCCAGTACTTC. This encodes CASSEGTIETQYF.

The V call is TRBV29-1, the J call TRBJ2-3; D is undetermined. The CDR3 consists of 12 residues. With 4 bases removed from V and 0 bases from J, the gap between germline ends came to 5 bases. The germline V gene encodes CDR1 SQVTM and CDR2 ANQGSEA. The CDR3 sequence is CSVGQSTDTQYF. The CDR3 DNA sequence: TGCAGCGTTGGGCAGAGCACAGATACGCAGTATTTT.

CDR3 DNA: TGTGCCAGCAGCCGCGGGACTAGCGGGGTTTCCACAGATACGCAGTATTTT. It encodes CASSRGTSGVSTDTQYF. The rearrangement uses TRBV3-1 (or the pseudogene TRBV3-2) and TRBJ2-3, with 13 positions matching TRBD2. Germline values: CDR1 LGHDT, CDR2 YNNKEL (reference sequence). The CDR3 consists of 17 residues. With V trimmed by 4 bases and J by 2 bases, 6 bases remained unmatched.

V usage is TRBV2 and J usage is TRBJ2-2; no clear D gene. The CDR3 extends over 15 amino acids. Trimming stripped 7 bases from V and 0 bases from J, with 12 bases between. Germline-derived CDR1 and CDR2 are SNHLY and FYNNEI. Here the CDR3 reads CASTGGSSNTGELFF. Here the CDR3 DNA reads TGTGCCAGCACTGGCGGCAGCTCGAACACCGGGGAGCTGTTTTTT.

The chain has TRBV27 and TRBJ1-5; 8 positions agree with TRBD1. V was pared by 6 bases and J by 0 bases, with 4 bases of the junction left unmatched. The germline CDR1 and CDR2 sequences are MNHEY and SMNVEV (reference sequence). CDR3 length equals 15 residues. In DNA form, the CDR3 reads TGTGCCAGCAGCTCGGGACAGGTTAGCAATCAGCCCCAGCATTTT. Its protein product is CASSSGQVSNQPQHF.

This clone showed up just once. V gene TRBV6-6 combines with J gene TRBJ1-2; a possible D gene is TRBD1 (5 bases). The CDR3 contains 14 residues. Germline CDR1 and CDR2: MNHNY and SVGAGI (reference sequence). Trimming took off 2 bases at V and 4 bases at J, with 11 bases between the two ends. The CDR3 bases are TGTGCCAGCAGTTACCCCGGGACTGTCTATGGCTACACCTTC. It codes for CASSYPGTVYGYTF.

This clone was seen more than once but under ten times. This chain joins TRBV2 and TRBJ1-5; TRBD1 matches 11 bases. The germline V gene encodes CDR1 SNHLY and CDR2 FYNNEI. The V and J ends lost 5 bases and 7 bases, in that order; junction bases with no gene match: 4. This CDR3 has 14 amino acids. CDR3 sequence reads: CASSRDRGGQPQHF. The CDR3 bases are TGTGCCAGCAGTCGGGACAGGGGGGGGCAGCCCCAGCATTTT.

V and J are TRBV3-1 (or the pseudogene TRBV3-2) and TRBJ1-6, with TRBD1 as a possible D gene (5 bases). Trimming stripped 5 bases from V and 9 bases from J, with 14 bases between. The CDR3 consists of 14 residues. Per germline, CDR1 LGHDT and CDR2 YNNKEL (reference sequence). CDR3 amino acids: CASSSRGSGSPLHF. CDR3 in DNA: TGTGCCAGCAGCTCCCGGGGGTCGGGTTCACCCCTCCACTTT.

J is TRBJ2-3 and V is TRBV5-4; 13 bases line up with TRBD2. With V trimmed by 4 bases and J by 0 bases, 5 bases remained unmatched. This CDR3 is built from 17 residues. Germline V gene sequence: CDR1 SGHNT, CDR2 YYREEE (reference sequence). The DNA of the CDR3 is TGTGCCAGCAGCGCGGGACTAGCGGGAAGAAGCACAGATACGCAGTATTTT. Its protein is CASSAGLAGRSTDTQYF. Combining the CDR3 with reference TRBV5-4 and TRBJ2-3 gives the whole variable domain ETGVTQSPTHLIKTRGQQVTLRCSSQSGHNTVSWYQQALGQGPQFIFQYYREEENGRGNFPPRFSGLQFPNYSSELNVNALELDDSALYLCASSAGLAGRSTDTQYFGPGTRLTVL.

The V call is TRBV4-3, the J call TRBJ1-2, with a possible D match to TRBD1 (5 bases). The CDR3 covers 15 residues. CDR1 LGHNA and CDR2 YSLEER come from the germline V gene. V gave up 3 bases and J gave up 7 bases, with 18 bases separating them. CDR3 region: CASSHDTERGGGYTF. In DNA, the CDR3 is TGCGCCAGCAGCCACGACACGGAGCGGGGGGGTGGCTACACCTTC.

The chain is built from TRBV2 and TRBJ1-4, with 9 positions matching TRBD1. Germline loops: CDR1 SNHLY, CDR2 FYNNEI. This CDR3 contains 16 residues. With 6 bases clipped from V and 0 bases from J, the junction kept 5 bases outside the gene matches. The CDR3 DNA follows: TGTGCCAGCAGAGCCGGGACAGGGACAACTAATGAAAAACTGTTTTTT. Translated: CASRAGTGTTNEKLFF.

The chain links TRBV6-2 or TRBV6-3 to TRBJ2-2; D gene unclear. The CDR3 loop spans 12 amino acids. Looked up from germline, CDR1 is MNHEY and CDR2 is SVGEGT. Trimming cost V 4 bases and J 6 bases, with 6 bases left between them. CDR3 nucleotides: TGTGCCAGCAGTTCAGGCGCCGGGGAGCTGTTTTTT. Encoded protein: CASSSGAGELFF.

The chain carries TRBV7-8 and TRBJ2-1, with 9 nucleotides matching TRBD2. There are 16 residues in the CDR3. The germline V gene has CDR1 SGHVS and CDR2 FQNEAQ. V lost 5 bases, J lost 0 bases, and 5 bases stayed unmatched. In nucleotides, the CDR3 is TGTGCCAGCAGCCCAGATAGCGGGAGCTCCTACAATGAGCAGTTCTTC. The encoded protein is CASSPDSGSSYNEQFF.

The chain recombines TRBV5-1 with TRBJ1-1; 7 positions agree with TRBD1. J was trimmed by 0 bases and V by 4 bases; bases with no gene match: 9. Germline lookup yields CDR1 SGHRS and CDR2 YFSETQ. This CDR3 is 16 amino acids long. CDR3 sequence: CASSNRQGGMNTEAFF. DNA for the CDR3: TGCGCCAGCAGCAACCGACAGGGTGGCATGAACACTGAAGCTTTCTTT.

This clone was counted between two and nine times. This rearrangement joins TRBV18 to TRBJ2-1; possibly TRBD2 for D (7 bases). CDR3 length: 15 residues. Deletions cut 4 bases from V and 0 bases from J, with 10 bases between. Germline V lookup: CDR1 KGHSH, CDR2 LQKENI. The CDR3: CASSQGGGSYNEQFF. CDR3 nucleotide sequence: TGTGCCAGCTCACAAGGGGGGGGCTCCTACAATGAGCAGTTCTTC.

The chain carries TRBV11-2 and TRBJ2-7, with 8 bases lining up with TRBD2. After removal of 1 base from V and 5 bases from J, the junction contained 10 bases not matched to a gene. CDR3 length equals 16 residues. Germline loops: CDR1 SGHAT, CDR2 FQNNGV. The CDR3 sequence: CASSLGSLAGIDEQYF. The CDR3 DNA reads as TGTGCCAGCAGCTTAGGGTCCTTAGCGGGAATAGACGAGCAGTACTTC.

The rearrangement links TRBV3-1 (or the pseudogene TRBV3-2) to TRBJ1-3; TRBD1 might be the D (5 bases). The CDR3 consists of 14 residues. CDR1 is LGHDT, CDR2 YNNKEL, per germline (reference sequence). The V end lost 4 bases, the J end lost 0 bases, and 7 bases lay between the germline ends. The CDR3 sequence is CASSRQFSGNTIYF. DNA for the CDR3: TGTGCCAGCAGCCGACAGTTCTCTGGAAACACCATATATTTT.

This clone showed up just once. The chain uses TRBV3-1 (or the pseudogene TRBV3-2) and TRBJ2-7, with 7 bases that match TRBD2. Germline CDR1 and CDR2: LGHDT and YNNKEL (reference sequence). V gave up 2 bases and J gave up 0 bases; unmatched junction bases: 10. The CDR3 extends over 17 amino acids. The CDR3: CASSQKVAGLSSYEQYF. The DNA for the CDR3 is TGTGCCAGCAGCCAAAAAGTAGCGGGTCTCAGCTCCTACGAGCAGTACTTC.